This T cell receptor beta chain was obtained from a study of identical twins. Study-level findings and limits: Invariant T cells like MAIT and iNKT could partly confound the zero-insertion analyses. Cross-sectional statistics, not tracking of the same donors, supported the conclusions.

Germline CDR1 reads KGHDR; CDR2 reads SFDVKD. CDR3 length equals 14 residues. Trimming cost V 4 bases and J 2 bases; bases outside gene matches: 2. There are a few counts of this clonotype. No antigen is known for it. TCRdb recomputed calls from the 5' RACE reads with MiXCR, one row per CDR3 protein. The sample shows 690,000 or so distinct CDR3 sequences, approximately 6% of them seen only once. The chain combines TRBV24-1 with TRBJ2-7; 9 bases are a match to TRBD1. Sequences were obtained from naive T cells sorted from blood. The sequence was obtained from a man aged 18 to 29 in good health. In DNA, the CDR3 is TGTGCCACCAGTGAGGACAGGGGCCCCTACGAGCAGTACTTC. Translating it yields CATSEDRGPYEQYF.